The rows below give T cell receptor beta chains drawn from one sample of a study of response to subunit inactivated influenza vaccine. A single record per CDR3 protein comes from TCRdb applying MiXCR to the RT-PCR reads. Here the sample spans around 570,000 distinct CDR3 sequences, roughly 12% being singletons. This sample was also put to use in a study of T cells expressing NK-cell markers.

The sample here was PBMCs from blood, taken on the day of vaccination. These TCRs come from a man over 45 who received an inactivated influenza vaccine. Each CDR3 is given with its conserved first and last residue. A D gene is named only where the DNA matches it firmly. The size of a clone is reported for some rows only, either as once, few or many, or as a class for expanded clones.

clone_size	v_call	d_call	j_call	cdr3_nt	cdr3_aa
.	TRBV2	.	TRBJ2-4	TGTGCCAGCCTAAAATGGACAGAAAACATTCAGTACTTC	CASLKWTENIQYF
many	TRBV28	.	TRBJ1-1	TGTGCCAGCAATCGGCCCGGGACTGAAGCTTTCTTT	CASNRPGTEAFF
many	TRBV14	TRBD2	TRBJ2-2	TGTGCCAGCAGCCACACGACTAGCGGGGGGACAATCACCGGGGAGCTGTTTTTT	CASSHTTSGGTITGELFF
few	TRBV4-2	.	TRBJ1-1	TGTGCCAGCAGCCAAAGGGGGGACACTGAAGCTTTCTTT	CASSQRGDTEAFF
few	TRBV7-2	.	TRBJ1-5	TGTGCCAGCAGCCCCGGTGGGCCCAGAGTTCAGCCCCAGCATTTT	CASSPGGPRVQPQHF
few	TRBV3-1	.	TRBJ2-7	TGTGCCAGCAGCCAAGATCCCAGGGGAGGGTACGAGCAGTACTTC	CASSQDPRGGYEQYF
many	TRBV20-1	TRBD1	TRBJ2-1	TGCAGTGCTAGCCGACAGGGCATCAACTACAATGAGCAGTTCTTC	CSASRQGINYNEQFF
.	TRBV6-5	TRBD2	TRBJ2-1	TGTGCCAGCAGTTTGTTGGGACTAGCGACGAGACGGGATGAGCAGTTCTTC	CASSLLGLATRRDEQFF
.	TRBV6-2/TRBV6-3	.	TRBJ2-6	TGTGCCAGCACCCGACCTGGGGCCAACGTCCTGACTTTC	CASTRPGANVLTF
few	TRBV29-1	.	TRBJ2-7	TGCAGCGTTGAAGGTGGGTGGACCCCCGGCGAGCAGTACTTC	CSVEGGWTPGEQYF
few	TRBV4-2	.	TRBJ1-2	TGTGCCAGCAGCCAAGAAGAGGGAACCTCCTATGGCTACACCTTC	CASSQEEGTSYGYTF
.	TRBV7-9	.	TRBJ1-5	TGTGCCAGCAGCAAGGCTCCCCGGGAGCCCCAGCATTTT	CASSKAPREPQHF
many	TRBV5-5	.	TRBJ2-2	TGTGCCAGCAGCTTGGCCCCGGGGGCCGACACCGGGGAGCTGTTTTTT	CASSLAPGADTGELFF
.	TRBV6-2/TRBV6-3	TRBD1	TRBJ1-1	TGTGCCAGCAGTTACGGGACAGGGGGGACCTATTGGAACACTGAAGCTTTCTTT	CASSYGTGGTYWNTEAFF
.	TRBV6-1	.	TRBJ1-5	TGTGCCAGCAGCGCCGGAGGGACGGGCAATCAGCCCCAGCATTTT	CASSAGGTGNQPQHF
few	TRBV6-2/TRBV6-3	TRBD2	TRBJ2-5	TGTGCCAGCAGTTTACAACTAGCGGGAGCAGAGACCCAGTACTTC	CASSLQLAGAETQYF
.	TRBV4-2	.	TRBJ2-5	TGTGCCAGCAGCCAAGAAGAATACCGGTGGGAGACCCAGTACTTC	CASSQEEYRWETQYF
.	TRBV18	TRBD1	TRBJ1-1	TGTGCCAGCTCACCTGGGACAGTCGGGGAAGCTTTCTTT	CASSPGTVGEAFF
few	TRBV6-1	TRBD1	TRBJ1-6	TGTGCCAGCTCGGGACAGGAGAGCTCCTATAATTCACCCCTCCACTTT	CASSGQESSYNSPLHF
many	TRBV29-1	TRBD1	TRBJ1-2	TGCAGCGTCGAAGCCGGGGACAGCTATGGCTACACCTTC	CSVEAGDSYGYTF
few	TRBV20-1	TRBD1	TRBJ1-5	TGCAGTGCTAGAAAAGGGACAGATCAGCCCCAGCATTTT	CSARKGTDQPQHF
few	TRBV29-1	TRBD1	TRBJ1-1	TGCAGCGTTGAAGATCTTGGAAGACAGGGGGACACTGAAGCTTTCTTT	CSVEDLGRQGDTEAFF
many	TRBV4-2	TRBD1	TRBJ1-2	TGTGCCAGCAGCCTTGGACAGGGGCGAGGAGTTGGCTACACCTTC	CASSLGQGRGVGYTF
many	TRBV7-2	.	TRBJ2-3	TGTGCCAGCAGCTTACCTCTCAGGGAAATTCAGTATTTT	CASSLPLREIQYF
.	TRBV25-1	TRBD1	TRBJ2-5	TGTGCCAGCAGTGATCTGGGGACAGGGCGGAAGACCCAGTACTTC	CASSDLGTGRKTQYF
few	TRBV28	.	TRBJ1-2	TGTGCCAGCAGTCGCCATGGAGGGAACTATGGCTACACCTTC	CASSRHGGNYGYTF
few	TRBV7-9	.	TRBJ2-1	TGTGCCAGCAGCCCTTTGGCCGGCTACTACAATGAGCAGTTCTTC	CASSPLAGYYNEQFF
few	TRBV10-3	.	TRBJ2-5	TGTGCCATCAGCCGGGACCGTCAAGAGACCCAGTACTTC	CAISRDRQETQYF
.	TRBV4-1	.	TRBJ2-5	TGCGCCAGCAGCCGTGAAGGACAGTACCAAGAGACCCAGTACTTC	CASSREGQYQETQYF
few	TRBV4-3	TRBD2	TRBJ2-3	TGCGCCAGCAGCCCCCGGGTGCTAGCGGGAGGGCCGGTAAATACGCAGTATTTT	CASSPRVLAGGPVNTQYF
few	TRBV7-2	TRBD1	TRBJ2-7	TGTGCCAGCAGCTTAGCGCCGGGACAGGGGTATAAAGGGGAGCAGTACTTC	CASSLAPGQGYKGEQYF
.	TRBV7-3	TRBD2	TRBJ2-1	TGTGCCAGCAGCTTAAACCCTACGGGAGGGCAAAATGAGCAGTTCTTC	CASSLNPTGGQNEQFF
few	TRBV7-9	TRBD2	TRBJ2-1	TGTGCCAGCAGCGCCAAGCGGGGGGGCCTCAATGAGCAGTTCTTC	CASSAKRGGLNEQFF
many	TRBV6-5	.	TRBJ2-1	TGTGCCAGCAGTTACTCAGTACAGGGTGGGAATGAGCAGTTCTTC	CASSYSVQGGNEQFF
few	TRBV11-2	.	TRBJ2-2	TGTGCCAGCAGCCCAAGGGAGGACAGGTCTGGTTTCCGGGAGCTGTTTTTT	CASSPREDRSGFRELFF
few	TRBV10-3	TRBD1	TRBJ1-1	TGTGCCATCAGGGGAGACAGGGTCACTGAAGCTTTCTTT	CAIRGDRVTEAFF
few	TRBV4-1	.	TRBJ2-3	TGCGCCAGCAGTACTATCGGGGGCACAGATACGCAGTATTTT	CASSTIGGTDTQYF
.	TRBV27	TRBD1	TRBJ1-2	TGTGCCAGCGCACCCACAGGGGAGATATATGGCTACACCTTC	CASAPTGEIYGYTF